This entry lists 19 T cell receptor beta chains sequenced from one sample in a study of blood T cells in healthy people across ages. Combining a sample-barcoded 5' primer with a J-beta primer mix, a second PCR ran for roughly 7 to 11 cycles. TCRdb re-derived calls from the 5' RACE reads in MiXCR, one entry per CDR3 protein. The table has roughly 1.4 million distinct CDR3 sequences, approximately 60% seen once; the top ten hold 6.5% to 8%. Sequenced sample: blood. The receptors stem from a man aged 18 to 29 in good health.

The rearrangement joins TRBV7-2 to TRBJ2-2, with D hard to call. CDR3 size: 15 residues. Germline loops: CDR1 SGHTA, CDR2 FQGNSA. Trimming took 8 bases from V and 4 from J, leaving 17 bases between them. CDR3: CASSAILEITGELFF. The CDR3 region has the DNA TGTGCCAGCTCCGCTATTCTCGAAATCACCGGGGAGCTGTTTTTT.

This clonotype was picked up a small number of times. This sequence joins TRBV29-1 and TRBJ2-3; D perhaps matches TRBD1 (6 bases). The length of the CDR3 is 14 residues. CDR1 is SQVTM, CDR2 ANQGSEA, per germline. Trimming cost V 2 bases and J 9 bases, with 18 bases left between them. CDR3 sequence reads: CSVEMVAGDGTQYF. In nucleotides, the CDR3 is TGCAGCGTTGAAATGGTGGCAGGGGACGGCACGCAGTATTTT.

The table lists this clonotype with a count of one. This chain joins TRBV10-3 and TRBJ2-1; possible D gene TRBD1, 6 bases. V was cut by 4 bases and J by 10 bases, with 11 bases left in between. Germline assignment: CDR1 ENHRY and CDR2 SYGVKD. The CDR3 covers 12 residues. The CDR3 is CAISGDTQEQFF. The CDR3 region has the DNA TGTGCCATCAGTGGGGACACTCAGGAGCAGTTCTTC.

The V gene is TRBV25-1, the J gene TRBJ1-1; D unclear. V gave up 3 bases and J gave up 6 bases, with 14 bases separating them. The germline V gene has CDR1 MGHDK and CDR2 SYGVNS. The CDR3 extends over 14 amino acids. The CDR3 DNA reads as TGTGCCAGCAGTGATTTGGGAGGGCCCGCTGAAGCTTTCTTT. Residues: CASSDLGGPAEAFF.

The chain joins TRBV4-1 to TRBJ2-1; 7 bases match TRBD1. The germline gives CDR1 MGHRA, CDR2 YSYEKL. J was trimmed by 4 bases and V by 0 bases; bases with no gene match: 6. CDR3 length equals 16 residues. The CDR3 loop reads CASSQDWGQTYNEQFF. CDR3 in DNA: TGCGCCAGCAGCCAAGATTGGGGACAGACTTACAATGAGCAGTTCTTC.

In regard to this clonotype: The junction departs from the called germline gene at one end, perhaps through a read error. The rearrangement joins TRBV10-3 to TRBJ1-5; possible D gene TRBD1, 5 bases. The length of the CDR3 is 15 residues. Germline loops: CDR1 ENHRY, CDR2 SYGVKD. In DNA, the CDR3 is TGTGCCGTCAGTCCAGGGCCGTATAGCAATCAGCCCCAGCATTTT. This sequence encodes CAVSPGPYSNQPQHF.

This CDR3 is CASSVHGTSELTDTQYF. The CDR3 DNA sequence: TGTGCCAGCAGCGTCCACGGGACTAGCGAACTCACAGATACGCAGTATTTT. The chain is built from TRBV9 and TRBJ2-3; the match to TRBD2 covers 10 bases. The V and J ends lost 2 bases and 2 bases, in that order; junction bases with no gene match: 8. The CDR3 runs 17 residues. Looked up from germline, CDR1 is SGDLS and CDR2 is YYNGEE.

The chain combines TRBV5-4 with TRBJ2-3, with D perhaps matching TRBD1 or TRBD2 (6 bases each). V dropped 0 bases and J dropped 4 bases, with 15 bases sitting between them. CDR3 length: 16 amino acids. Germline CDR1 and CDR2: SGHNT and YYREEE (reference sequence). The CDR3 here is CASSLGHHGGADTQYF. CDR3 nucleotide sequence: TGTGCCAGCAGCTTGGGTCACCACGGGGGCGCAGATACGCAGTATTTT. Filled out from reference TRBV5-4 and TRBJ2-3, the complete variable domain reads ETGVTQSPTHLIKTRGQQVTLRCSSQSGHNTVSWYQQALGQGPQFIFQYYREEENGRGNFPPRFSGLQFPNYSSELNVNALELDDSALYLCASSLGHHGGADTQYFGPGTRLTVL.

This clonotype was seen a single time. The chain's CDR3 is CASSVDRDDRKGSYEQYF. In DNA, the CDR3 is TGTGCCAGCAGTGTCGACCGGGACGACCGAAAAGGCTCCTACGAGCAGTACTTC. V usage is TRBV2 and J usage is TRBJ2-7; D possibly matches TRBD1 or TRBD2 (5 bases each). CDR1 SNHLY and CDR2 FYNNEI come from the germline V gene. CDR3 size: 18 residues. The V gene lost 4 bases and the J gene lost 0 bases, with 22 bases spanning the gap.

The gene calls are TRBV20-1 and TRBJ1-1, with D unclear. V was shortened by 3 bases and J by 0 bases, with 8 bases between the two germline ends. Per germline, CDR1 DFQATT and CDR2 SNEGSKA (reference sequence). This CDR3 is 13 amino acids long. In nucleotides, the CDR3 is TGCAGTGCTAGTCGACACGTGAACACTGAAGCTTTCTTT. This sequence encodes CSASRHVNTEAFF.

This sequence joins TRBV2 and TRBJ1-2; D gene ambiguous. Germline assignment: CDR1 SNHLY and CDR2 FYNNEI. The germline V and J ends were trimmed by 8 bases and 4 bases, with 8 bases remaining between them. The CDR3 is made up of 11 amino acids. The CDR3 nucleotides read TGTGCCAGCCGGGAGAGCTATGGCTACACCTTC. This gives the protein CASRESYGYTF.

This clonotype occurred a few times. The rearrangement uses TRBV12-3 or TRBV12-4 and TRBJ2-7; 7 bases align to TRBD2. The ends lost 5 bases at V and 5 bases at J; junction bases unmatched: 9. CDR3 size: 14 residues. DNA of the CDR3: TGTGCCAGCAGTCCGATAGCGGGTCTAAACGAGCAGTACTTC. Residues: CASSPIAGLNEQYF.

The chain combines TRBV20-1 with TRBJ1-2; possibly TRBD1 for D (6 bases). Germline CDR1 reads DFQATT; CDR2 reads SNEGSKA (reference sequence). The CDR3 consists of 11 residues. CDR3 bases: TGCAGCGCCCGGGACACCTATGGCTACACCTTC. Translating it yields CSARDTYGYTF.

This clonotype appeared a single time. The CDR3 region is CASSEFTDSPEQYF. For the CDR3, the DNA is TGTGCCAGCAGTGAATTCACAGACTCGCCCGAGCAGTACTTC. The V call is TRBV2, the J call TRBJ2-7, with unresolved D. CDR1 SNHLY and CDR2 FYNNEI come from the germline V gene. V was trimmed by 2 bases and J by 6 bases, leaving 14 bases between them. This CDR3 comprises 14 residues.

The chain has TRBV20-1 and TRBJ2-1, with 8 nucleotides matching TRBD2. The germline V gene encodes CDR1 DFQATT and CDR2 SNEGSKA (reference sequence). The CDR3 sequence is 11 residues long. The trim removed 3 bases at V and 9 bases at J, leaving 1 base unmatched. The CDR3 protein is CSARTSVEQFF. In DNA, the CDR3 is TGCAGTGCTAGGACTAGCGTTGAGCAGTTCTTC.

The CDR3 coding sequence is TGTGCCAGCAGCCAAATACCTAGCGGTTTAGGGGAGCAGTTCTTC. Amino acid sequence: CASSQIPSGLGEQFF. V and J are TRBV28 and TRBJ2-1, with 7 bases fitting TRBD2. The CDR3 spans 15 residues. CDR1 is MDHEN and CDR2 is SYDVKM in the germline V gene. V shed 6 bases and J 10 bases; nucleotides not matched to a gene: 15.

V usage is TRBV20-1 and J usage is TRBJ1-5, with D hard to call. V shed 0 bases and J shed 5 bases, with 8 bases lying between them. CDR3 size: 13 residues. Germline V gives CDR1 DFQATT, CDR2 SNEGSKA (reference sequence). CDR3 DNA sequence: TGCAGTGCTAGAGATCCCAGAGATCAGCCCCAGCATTTT. Translating gives CSARDPRDQPQHF.

The rearrangement joins TRBV28 to TRBJ1-1; no reliable D call. The V and J ends lost 2 bases and 0 bases respectively, with 13 bases between them. The CDR3 is 16 residues long. Germline assignment: CDR1 MDHEN and CDR2 SYDVKM. This CDR3 is CASSLTPGSVNTEAFF. The CDR3 nucleotides read TGTGCCAGCAGTTTAACCCCGGGGTCGGTGAACACTGAAGCTTTCTTT.

V gene TRBV10-3 combines with J gene TRBJ1-6, with D maybe TRBD1 (6 bases). Germline CDR1 reads ENHRY; CDR2 reads SYGVKD. This CDR3 spans 14 amino acids. The V and J ends lost 5 bases and 10 bases respectively, with 15 bases between them. Written as DNA, the CDR3 is TGTGCCATCAGTAAGGATCAGGGGCGGTCACCCCTCCACTTT. Amino acids: CAISKDQGRSPLHF.